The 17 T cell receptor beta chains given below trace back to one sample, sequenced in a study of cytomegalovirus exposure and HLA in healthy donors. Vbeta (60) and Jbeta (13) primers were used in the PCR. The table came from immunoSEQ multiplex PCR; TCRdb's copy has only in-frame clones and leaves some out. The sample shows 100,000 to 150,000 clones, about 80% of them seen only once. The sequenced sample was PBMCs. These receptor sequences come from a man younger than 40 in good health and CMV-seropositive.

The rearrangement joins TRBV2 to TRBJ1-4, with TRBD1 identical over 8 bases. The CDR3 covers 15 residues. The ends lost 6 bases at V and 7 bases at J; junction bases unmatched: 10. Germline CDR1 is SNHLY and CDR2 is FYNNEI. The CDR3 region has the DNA TGTGCCAGCAGGGCTACAGGGGGGCTGATTGAAAAACTGTTTTTT. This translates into CASRATGGLIEKLFF.

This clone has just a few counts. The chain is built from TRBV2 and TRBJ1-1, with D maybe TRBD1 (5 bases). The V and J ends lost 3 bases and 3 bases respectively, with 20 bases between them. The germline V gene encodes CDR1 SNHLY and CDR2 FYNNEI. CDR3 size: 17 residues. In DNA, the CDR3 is TGTGCCAGCAGTGACGGTATGGGGCGGGATGGGGACACTGAAGCTTTCTTT. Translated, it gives CASSDGMGRDGDTEAFF.

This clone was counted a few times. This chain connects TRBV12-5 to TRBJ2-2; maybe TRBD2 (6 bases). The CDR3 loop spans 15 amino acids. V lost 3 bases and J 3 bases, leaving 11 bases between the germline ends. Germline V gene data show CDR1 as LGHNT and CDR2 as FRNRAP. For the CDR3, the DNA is TGTGCTAGTGGTTTCGGAGGGTTCGACACCGGGGAGCTGTTTTTT. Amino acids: CASGFGGFDTGELFF.

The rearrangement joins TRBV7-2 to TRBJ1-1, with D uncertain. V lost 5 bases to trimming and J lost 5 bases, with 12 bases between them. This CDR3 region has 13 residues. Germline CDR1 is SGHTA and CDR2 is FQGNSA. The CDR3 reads CASSTIGGTEAFF. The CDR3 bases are TGTGCCAGCAGCACAATCGGAGGAACTGAAGCTTTCTTT. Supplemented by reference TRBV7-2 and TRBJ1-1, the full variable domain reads GAGVSQSPSNKVTEKGKDVELRCDPISGHTALYWYRQSLGQGLEFLIYFQGNSAPDKSGLPSDRFSAERTGGSVSTLTIQRTQQEDSAVYLCASSTIGGTEAFFGQGTRLTVV.

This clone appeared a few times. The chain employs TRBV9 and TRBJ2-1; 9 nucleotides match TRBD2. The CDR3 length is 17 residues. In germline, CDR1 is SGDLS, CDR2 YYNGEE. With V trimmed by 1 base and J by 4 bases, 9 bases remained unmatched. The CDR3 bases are TGTGCCAGCAGCGTACGAGCGGGGGGCGTCTTTTACAATGAGCAGTTCTTC. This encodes CASSVRAGGVFYNEQFF.

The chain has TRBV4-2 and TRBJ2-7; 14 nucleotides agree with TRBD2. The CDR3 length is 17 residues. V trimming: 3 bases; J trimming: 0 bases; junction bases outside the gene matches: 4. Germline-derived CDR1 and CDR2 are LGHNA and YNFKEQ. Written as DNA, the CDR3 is TGTGCCAGCAGCCAGGGACTAGCGGGGGAGAGCTCCTACGAGCAGTACTTC. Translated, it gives CASSQGLAGESSYEQYF.

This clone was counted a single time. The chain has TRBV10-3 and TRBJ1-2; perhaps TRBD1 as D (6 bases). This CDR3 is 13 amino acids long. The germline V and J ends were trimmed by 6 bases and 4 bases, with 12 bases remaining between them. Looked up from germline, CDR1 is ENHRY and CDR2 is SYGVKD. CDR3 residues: CAISLTGVYGYTF. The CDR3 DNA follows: TGTGCCATCAGCTTGACAGGCGTCTATGGCTACACCTTC.

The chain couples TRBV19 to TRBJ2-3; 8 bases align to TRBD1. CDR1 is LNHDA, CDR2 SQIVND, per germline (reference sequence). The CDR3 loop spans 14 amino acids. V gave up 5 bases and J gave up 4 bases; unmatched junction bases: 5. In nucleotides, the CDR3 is TGTGCCAGTAGTTCCCAGGGGGCGGCAGATACGCAGTATTTT. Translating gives CASSSQGAADTQYF.

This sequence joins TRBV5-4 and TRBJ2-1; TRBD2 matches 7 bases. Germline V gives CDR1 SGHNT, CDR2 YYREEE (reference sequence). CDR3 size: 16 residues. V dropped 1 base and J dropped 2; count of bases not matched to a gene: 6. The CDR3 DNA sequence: TGTGCCAGCAGCTTGTTGCGGGGGACCGCCTACAATGAGCAGTTCTTC. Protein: CASSLLRGTAYNEQFF.

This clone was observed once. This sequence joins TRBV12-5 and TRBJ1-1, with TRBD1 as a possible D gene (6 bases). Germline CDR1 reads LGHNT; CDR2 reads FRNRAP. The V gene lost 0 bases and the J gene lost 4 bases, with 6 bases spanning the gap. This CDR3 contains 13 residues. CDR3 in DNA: TGTGCTAGTGGTTTGGTGGGGGCCACTGAAGCTTTCTTT. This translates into CASGLVGATEAFF.

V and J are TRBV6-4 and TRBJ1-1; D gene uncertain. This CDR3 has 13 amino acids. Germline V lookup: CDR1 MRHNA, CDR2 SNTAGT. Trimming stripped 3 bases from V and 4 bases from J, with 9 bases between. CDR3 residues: CASSEEGSTEAFF. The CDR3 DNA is TGTGCCAGCAGTGAGGAGGGAAGCACTGAAGCTTTCTTT.

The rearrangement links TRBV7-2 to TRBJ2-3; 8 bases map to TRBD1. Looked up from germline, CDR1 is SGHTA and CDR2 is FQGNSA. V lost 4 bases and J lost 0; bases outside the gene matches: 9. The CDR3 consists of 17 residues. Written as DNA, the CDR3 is TGTGCCAGCAGCTCCCGGGACAGGACAACTAGCACAGATACGCAGTATTTT. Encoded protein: CASSSRDRTTSTDTQYF.

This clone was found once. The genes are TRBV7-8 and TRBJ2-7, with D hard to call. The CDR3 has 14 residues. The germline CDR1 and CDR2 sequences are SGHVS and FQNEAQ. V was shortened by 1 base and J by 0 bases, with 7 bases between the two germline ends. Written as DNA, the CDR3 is TGTGCCAGCAGCTTAGGCAGGATCTCCTACGAGCAGTACTTC. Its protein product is CASSLGRISYEQYF.

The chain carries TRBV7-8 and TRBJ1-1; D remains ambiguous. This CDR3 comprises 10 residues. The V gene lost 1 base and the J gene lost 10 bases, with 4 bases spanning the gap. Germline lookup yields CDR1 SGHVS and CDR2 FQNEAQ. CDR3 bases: TGTGCCAGCAGCTTAGAGAGAGCTTTCTTT. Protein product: CASSLERAFF.

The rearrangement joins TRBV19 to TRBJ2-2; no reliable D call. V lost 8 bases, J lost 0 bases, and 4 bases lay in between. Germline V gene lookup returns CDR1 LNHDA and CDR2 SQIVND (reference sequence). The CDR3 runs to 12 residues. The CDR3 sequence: CASSTNTGELFF. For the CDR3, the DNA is TGTGCCAGTTCCACGAACACCGGGGAGCTGTTTTTT.

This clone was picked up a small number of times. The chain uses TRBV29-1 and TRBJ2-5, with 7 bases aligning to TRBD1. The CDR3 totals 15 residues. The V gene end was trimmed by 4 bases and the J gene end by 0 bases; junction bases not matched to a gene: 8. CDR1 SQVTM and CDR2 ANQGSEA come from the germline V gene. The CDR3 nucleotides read TGCAGCGTTGGTAGGGGACAGAGTCACCAAGAGACCCAGTACTTC. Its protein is CSVGRGQSHQETQYF.

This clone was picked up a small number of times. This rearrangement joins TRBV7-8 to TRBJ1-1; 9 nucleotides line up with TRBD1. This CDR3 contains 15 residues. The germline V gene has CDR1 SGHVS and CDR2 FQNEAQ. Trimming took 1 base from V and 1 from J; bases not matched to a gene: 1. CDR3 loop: CASSLGTGANTEAFF. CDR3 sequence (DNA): TGTGCCAGCAGCTTAGGGACAGGGGCGAACACTGAAGCTTTCTTT.